Each of the 12 T cell receptor beta chains below was sequenced from the same sample in a study. TCRdb recomputed calls from the 5' RACE reads with MiXCR, one row per CDR3 protein. The sample shows about 46,000 distinct CDR3 sequences, roughly 28% of them seen only once. The sample consisted of naive CD4+ T cells sorted from blood. Indicated subset: naive CD4+ T cells, CD4+CD45RA+CD25-. The receptors come from a female donor with breast cancer.

The chain combines TRBV4-1 with TRBJ2-2; TRBD1 or TRBD2 may be the D gene (6 bases each). Trimming shortened V by 0 bases and J by 2 bases, and 13 bases separated the two germline ends. CDR1 MGHRA and CDR2 YSYEKL come from the germline V gene. This CDR3 has 17 residues. The CDR3 DNA is TGCGCCAGCAGCCAAGATCGTTGGGGGGCCAACACCGGGGAGCTGTTTTTT. Translating it yields CASSQDRWGANTGELFF.

This clonotype was counted between two and nine times. This CDR3 reads CASSGLQGGETQYF. CDR3 in DNA: TGTGCCAGCAGTGGCCTACAGGGTGGGGAGACCCAGTACTTC. The rearrangement uses TRBV2 and TRBJ2-5; D is perhaps TRBD1 (6 bases). There are 14 residues in the CDR3. Trimming took off 4 bases at V and 5 bases at J, with 14 bases between the two ends. The germline V gene has CDR1 SNHLY and CDR2 FYNNEI. The whole variable domain, remainder taken from reference TRBV2 and TRBJ2-5, is EPEVTQTPSHQVTQMGQEVILRCVPISNHLYFYWYRQILGQKVEFLVSFYNNEISEKSEIFDDQFSVERPDGSNFTLKIRSTKLEDSAMYFCASSGLQGGETQYFGPGTRLLVL.

The chain carries TRBV12-3 or TRBV12-4 and TRBJ2-7; D unresolved. The CDR3 contains 13 residues. V lost 3 bases to trimming and J lost 6 bases, with 12 bases between them. CDR3 region: CASSLHGPSEQYF. In DNA, the CDR3 is TGTGCCAGCAGTTTGCACGGACCCTCCGAGCAGTACTTC.

CDR3 DNA sequence: TGCGCCTCGTTAGGGCGCGGGACAGGGGCCCAAAACATTCAGTACTTC. Translating gives CASLGRGTGAQNIQYF. The V gene is TRBV4-1, the J gene TRBJ2-4; TRBD1 matches at 10 bases. CDR1 and CDR2 from the germline V gene are MGHRA and YSYEKL. The CDR3 covers 16 residues. After removal of 11 bases from V and 5 bases from J, the junction contained 15 bases not matched to a gene.

This clonotype occurred a few times. The V gene is TRBV24-1, the J gene TRBJ2-5; the match to TRBD1 covers 8 bases. Germline V gene data show CDR1 as KGHDR and CDR2 as SFDVKD. The CDR3 covers 13 residues. J gave up 3 bases and V 8 bases, and 4 bases lay outside the gene matches. CDR3: CATKDRVEETQYF. DNA of the CDR3: TGTGCCACCAAGGACAGGGTCGAAGAGACCCAGTACTTC.

The chain combines TRBV3-1 with TRBJ2-3; no definite D call. The germline V and J ends were trimmed by 4 bases and 6 bases, with 11 bases remaining between them. This CDR3 is 13 amino acids long. Looked up from germline, CDR1 is LGHDT and CDR2 is YNNKEL (reference sequence). This CDR3 is CASSPPQVDTQYF. CDR3 bases: TGTGCCAGCAGCCCCCCGCAGGTGGATACGCAGTATTTT.

This sequence joins TRBV7-2 and TRBJ2-7, with a tentative D call TRBD1 (6 bases). The ends were cut back, 1 base at V and 4 bases at J, with 14 bases in the middle. The germline gives CDR1 SGHTA, CDR2 FQGNSA. The CDR3 runs to 15 residues. DNA of the CDR3: TGTGCCAGCAGCTTAGTGGGGGCGGTCCAATACGAGCAGTACTTC. Protein: CASSLVGAVQYEQYF.

The V and J genes are TRBV7-8 and TRBJ2-3; 13 bases map to TRBD2. This CDR3 has 15 amino acids. CDR1 and CDR2 from the germline V gene are SGHVS and FQNEAQ. The V segment lost 4 bases and the J segment 4 bases; nucleotides outside the gene matches: 2. The CDR3 DNA sequence: TGTGCCAGCAGCTCTGGACTAGCGGGAGCAGATACGCAGTATTTT. It specifies CASSSGLAGADTQYF.

This clonotype was detected only a few times. The chain links TRBV6-1 to TRBJ1-5; D gene unclear. CDR1 is MNHNS and CDR2 is SASEGT in the germline V gene. Trimming removed 7 bases from V and 0 bases from J, with 10 bases in between. The CDR3 runs to 14 residues. The CDR3: CASIPHYSNQPQHF. The CDR3 nucleotides read TGTGCCAGCATCCCCCACTATAGCAATCAGCCCCAGCATTTT.

This clonotype has more than one count but fewer than ten. V is TRBV3-1 and J is TRBJ2-7, with 8 bases that match TRBD2. This CDR3 is built from 13 residues. V was pared by 2 bases and J by 6 bases, with 3 bases of the junction left unmatched. Germline V gene sequence: CDR1 LGHDT, CDR2 YNNKEL (reference sequence). CDR3: CASSQLAGFEQYF. CDR3 sequence (DNA): TGTGCCAGCAGCCAATTAGCGGGATTCGAGCAGTACTTC.

The gene calls are TRBV29-1 and TRBJ2-2; 9 bases match TRBD2. The junction had 6 bases not matched to a gene; V was cut back by 7 bases and J by 6 bases. CDR1 SQVTM and CDR2 ANQGSEA come from the germline V gene. This CDR3 is built from 13 residues. This chain's CDR3 is CSAAVAGAGELFF. In DNA, the CDR3 is TGCAGCGCCGCAGTAGCGGGAGCCGGGGAGCTGTTTTTT.

The J gene is TRBJ1-1, the V gene TRBV9, with D hard to call. The CDR3 consists of 15 residues. The germline CDR1 and CDR2 sequences are SGDLS and YYNGEE. V lost 4 bases to trimming and J lost 5 bases, with 18 bases between them. The CDR3 nucleotides are TGTGCCAGCAGCCCCTCTGGGAGGGTTGGAACTGAAGCTTTCTTT. Translating it yields CASSPSGRVGTEAFF.